This T cell receptor (beta chain) was profiled in a study of human T cells and chemical hapten exposure. The CDR3 has 13 residues. Germline CDR1 is SNHLY and CDR2 is FYNNEI. The V gene lost 1 base and the J gene lost 6 bases, with 7 bases spanning the gap. Study-level results: The donors suffered from alopecia, so their immune response may not match that of healthy people. The formation of large CDR3 similarity clusters by expanded TCRs significantly exceeded that of controls.

Documented time point: patch test 1, 2 weeks after DPC sensitization. Treatment specified: therapeutic diphenylcyclopropenone sensitization with weekly scalp DPC. There are a few counts of this clonotype. As yet, its antigen is unknown. Per the original methods: Counts of TCRs in each sample centred on a median of approximately 96,000 and extended from around 25,000 to 690,000. MiXCR, applied by TCRdb to the RACE reads, yields one record per CDR3 protein. These V and J calls originate from TCRdb's pipeline instead of the authors' own analysis. The sample records 370,000 or so distinct CDR3 sequences, approximately 4.4% being singletons.

The rearrangement links TRBV2 to TRBJ1-3; no clear D gene. The sequenced sample was whole blood, obtained in connection with sensitization to the hapten diphenylcyclopropenone (DPC). This receptor was taken from a woman aged 50 to 60 with alopecia areata. Some clones in this sample may be carry-over from other donors' samples. CDR3 protein: CASSEVIENTIYF. The CDR3, as DNA: TGTGCCAGCAGTGAAGTGATCGAAAACACCATATATTTT.